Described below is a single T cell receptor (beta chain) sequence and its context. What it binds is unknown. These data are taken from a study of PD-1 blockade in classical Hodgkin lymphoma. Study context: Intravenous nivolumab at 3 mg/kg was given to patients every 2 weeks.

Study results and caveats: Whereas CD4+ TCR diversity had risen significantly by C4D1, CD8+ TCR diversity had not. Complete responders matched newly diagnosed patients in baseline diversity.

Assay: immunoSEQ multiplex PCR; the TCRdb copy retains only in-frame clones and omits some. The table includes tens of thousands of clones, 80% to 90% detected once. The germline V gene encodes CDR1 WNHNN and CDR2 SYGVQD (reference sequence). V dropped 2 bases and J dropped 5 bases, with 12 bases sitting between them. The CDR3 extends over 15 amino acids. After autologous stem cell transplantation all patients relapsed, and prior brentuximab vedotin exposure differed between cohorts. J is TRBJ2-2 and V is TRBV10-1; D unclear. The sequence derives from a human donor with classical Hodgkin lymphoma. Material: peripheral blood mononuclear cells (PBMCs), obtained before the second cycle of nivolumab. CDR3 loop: CASSEGTMGTGELFF. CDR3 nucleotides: TGCGCCAGCAGTGAGGGCACGATGGGAACCGGGGAGCTGTTTTTT.